This T cell receptor (beta chain) was captured in a study of CXCR3-negative and CXCR3-positive naive CD8 T cells. The overall study: Per library, roughly 1.6 +/- 0.3 million reads; about 135 million TRB reads overall. Findings and caveats of the study: Because surface CD5 did not distinguish the naive subsets, TCR strength was inferred from TRB CDR3 properties. CXCR3-negative and CXCR3-positive naive cells shared comparable TRBV-TRBJ usage, but memory cells did not.

The CDR3 loop spans 13 amino acids. Subsets of CD8+ T cells were each sorted in triplicate at 250,000 to 350,000 cells apiece. Researchers prepared the TRB cDNA libraries using 5' RACE with UMI labels. Reanalyzing the 5' RACE reads, TCRdb keeps one entry per CDR3 protein, without DNA. The sample data list tens of thousands of distinct CDR3 sequences. About this clonotype itself: The antigen remains unidentified.

The chain has TRBV12-3 or TRBV12-4 and TRBJ1-5; as DNA is missing, the TRBD1 call by TCRdb cannot be tested. Input material: memory CD8+ T cells from blood. The source of this sequence is a human donor in good health. Some clones in this sample may be carry-over from other donors' samples. CDR3 residues: CASSRGGNQPQHF.